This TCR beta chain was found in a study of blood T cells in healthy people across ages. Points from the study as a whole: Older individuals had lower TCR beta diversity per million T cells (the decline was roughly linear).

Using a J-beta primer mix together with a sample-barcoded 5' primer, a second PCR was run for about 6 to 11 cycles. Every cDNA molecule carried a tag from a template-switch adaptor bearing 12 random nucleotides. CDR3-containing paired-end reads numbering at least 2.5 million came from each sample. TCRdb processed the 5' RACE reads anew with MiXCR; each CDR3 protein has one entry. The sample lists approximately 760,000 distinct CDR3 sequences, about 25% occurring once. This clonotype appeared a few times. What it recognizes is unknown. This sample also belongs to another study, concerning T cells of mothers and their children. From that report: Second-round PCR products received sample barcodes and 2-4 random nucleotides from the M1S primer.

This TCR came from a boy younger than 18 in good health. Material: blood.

This CDR3 is CASNKYNYGSSYNEQFF. The CDR3 DNA sequence: TGTGCCAGCAATAAGTACAATTACGGGAGCTCCTACAATGAGCAGTTCTTC. This chain links TRBV6-2 or TRBV6-3 with TRBJ2-1; TRBD2 is a possible D gene (6 bases). This CDR3 has 17 amino acids. CDR1 is MNHEY, CDR2 SVGEGT, per germline. The ends were cut back, 7 bases at V and 0 bases at J, with 19 bases in the middle.